The source of this T cell receptor (beta chain) is a study of cytomegalovirus exposure and HLA in healthy donors. Study results and caveats: Published work reported that the classifier diagnosed cytomegalovirus status with high specificity and sensitivity. Later analysis placed DRB1 highest and HLA-C lowest in TCR association rates, which differed by HLA locus. Relative to equally common others, HLA-associated TCR beta chains showed greater clonal expansion in a later analysis. Among TCR beta chains, those listed as cytomegalovirus-associated numbered around 160.

PCR involved 60 Vbeta and 13 Jbeta primers. Assay used: immunoSEQ multiplex PCR; TCRdb lists only in-frame clones, some missing. The profile covers some 130,000 clones, with roughly 85% appearing a single time and approximately 7% taken by the ten largest. Comment on this clone: Its antigen is not known.

The receptor's source is a man aged 40-49 years in good health and CMV-seropositive. The sample comprised PBMCs.

The CDR3 bases are TGCGCCAGCAGCTTCGTCGCCAGCTACGAGCAGTACTTC. It codes for CASSFVASYEQYF. The chain combines TRBV5-1 with TRBJ2-7; D uncertain. V lost 2 bases and J 3 bases, leaving 9 bases between the germline ends. The germline V gene encodes CDR1 SGHRS and CDR2 YFSETQ. The CDR3 runs to 13 residues.